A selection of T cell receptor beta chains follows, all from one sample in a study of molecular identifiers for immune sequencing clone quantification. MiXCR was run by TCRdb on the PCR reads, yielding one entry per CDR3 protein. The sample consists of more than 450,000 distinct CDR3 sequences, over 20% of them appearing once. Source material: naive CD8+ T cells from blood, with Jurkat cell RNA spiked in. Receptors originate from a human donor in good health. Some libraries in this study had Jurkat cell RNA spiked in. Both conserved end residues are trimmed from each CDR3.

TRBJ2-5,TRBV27,ASSQGTGRVLTQY
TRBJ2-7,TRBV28,ASSPGLWHEQY
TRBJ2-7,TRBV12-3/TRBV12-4,ASSLSVGDTYEQY
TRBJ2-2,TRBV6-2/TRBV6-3,ASSYSNTPGELF
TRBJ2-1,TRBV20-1,SANSGLAYNEQF
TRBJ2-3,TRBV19,ASSTPGQPTDTQY
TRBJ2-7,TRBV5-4,ASSQLAGDPI
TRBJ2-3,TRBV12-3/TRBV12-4,ASSPGRTVSTDTQY
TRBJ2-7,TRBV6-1,ASSQDRGAVDEQY
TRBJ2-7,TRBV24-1,ATSVPVTGGYEQY
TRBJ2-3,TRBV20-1,SARDWSSDTQY
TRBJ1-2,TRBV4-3,ASSQDRGYEENYGYT
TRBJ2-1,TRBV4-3,ASSQDRTGKLLEQF
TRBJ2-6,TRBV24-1,ATSGPHASGANVLT
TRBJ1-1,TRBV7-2,ASSFLGATEAF
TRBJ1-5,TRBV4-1,ASSQVSETDRGREPQH
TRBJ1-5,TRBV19,ASRPDRGPYSNQPQH
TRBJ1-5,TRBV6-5,VSRLRQGRQPQH
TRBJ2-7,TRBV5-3,ASSFPQGIHEQY
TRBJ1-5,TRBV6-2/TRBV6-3,ASSRVGNQPQH
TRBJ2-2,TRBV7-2,ASSWDAGIGGLF
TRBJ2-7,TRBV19,ASSTSLARRYEQY
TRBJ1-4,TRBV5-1,ASSLHGLNEKLF
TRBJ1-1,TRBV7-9,ASSLGQGALTEAF